Presented here are 10 T cell receptor beta chains from one specimen sequenced in a study of shared T cell receptors in the human thymus. TCRdb's copy holds only in-frame clones and misses some; the assay was immunoSEQ multiplex PCR. The sample records approximately 490,000 clones, 70% to 80% being singletons. Another study also made use of these data, one on human thymus T cells.

The sequencing input was thymocytes. The receptors derive from a boy in the first two years of life with a congenital heart defect.

This sequence joins TRBV6-1 and TRBJ1-1; D gene ambiguous. This CDR3 region has 12 residues. Per germline, CDR1 MNHNS and CDR2 SASEGT. Trimming took 5 bases from V and 10 from J, leaving 14 bases between them. The CDR3: CASSTEGITAFF. The CDR3 DNA reads as TGTGCCAGCAGTACCGAGGGAATAACAGCTTTCTTT.

The genes are TRBV6-5 and TRBJ2-7; 8 bases map to TRBD1. The CDR3 totals 13 residues. Trimming at V came to 8 bases and at J to 5 bases, leaving 8 bases not matched to a gene. Germline CDR1 is MNHEY and CDR2 is SVGAGI. The CDR3 here is CASSDRGGNEQYF. For the CDR3, the DNA is TGTGCCAGCTCAGACAGGGGCGGCAACGAGCAGTACTTC.

V is TRBV4-2 and J is TRBJ2-4, with 7 bases aligning to TRBD1. Trimming at V came to 6 bases and at J to 9 bases, leaving 8 bases not matched to a gene. The CDR3 spans 13 residues. Germline CDR1 is LGHNA and CDR2 is YNFKEQ. CDR3 amino acids: CASSTTGLVIQYF. DNA of the CDR3: TGTGCCAGCAGTACGACAGGGTTGGTCATTCAGTACTTC.

V gene TRBV4-1 combines with J gene TRBJ2-7, with TRBD2 as a possible D gene (5 bases). In germline, CDR1 is MGHRA, CDR2 YSYEKL. Trimming cost V 1 base and J 2 bases, with 15 bases left between them. This CDR3 contains 16 residues. The CDR3 is CASSQVESGLTYEQYF. In nucleotides, the CDR3 is TGCGCCAGCAGCCAAGTTGAATCAGGACTGACCTACGAGCAGTACTTC.

The chain recombines TRBV5-4 with TRBJ2-7; perhaps TRBD1 as D (7 bases). This CDR3 has 15 residues. The germline V gene has CDR1 SGHNT and CDR2 YYREEE (reference sequence). V shed 3 bases and J shed 0 bases, with 13 bases lying between them. The DNA of the CDR3 is TGTGCCAGCAGCTGGGGGGACAGCAGCTCCTACGAGCAGTACTTC. Translation gives CASSWGDSSSYEQYF.

The V call is TRBV7-9, the J call TRBJ2-1; 10 positions agree with TRBD1. The germline gives CDR1 SEHNR, CDR2 FQNEAQ (reference sequence). Losses at the gene ends were 6 bases for V and 7 bases for J; bases not matched to a gene: 9. The CDR3 consists of 15 residues. DNA for the CDR3: TGTGCCAGCAGAACCGGGACAGGGGAGTGGAATGAGCAGTTCTTC. Protein: CASRTGTGEWNEQFF.

The chain uses TRBV5-8 and TRBJ2-5; 7 bases are shared with TRBD1. The V and J ends lost 4 bases and 0 bases, in that order; junction bases with no gene match: 0. The germline V gene encodes CDR1 SGHTS and CDR2 YDEGEE. The CDR3 runs 13 residues. CDR3 sequence reads: CASSGTDQETQYF. Here the CDR3 DNA reads TGTGCCAGCAGCGGGACAGACCAAGAGACCCAGTACTTC.

This chain connects TRBV7-2 to TRBJ2-2; D possibly corresponds to TRBD1 (5 bases). CDR3 length: 15 residues. The V and J ends lost 5 bases and 2 bases respectively, with 12 bases between them. The V gene's germline CDR1 is SGHTA and CDR2 FQGNSA. CDR3: CASSATQGNTGELFF. CDR3 sequence (DNA): TGTGCCAGCAGCGCGACGCAGGGAAACACCGGGGAGCTGTTTTTT.

In its sample, this clone was seen once. The rearrangement uses TRBV6-4 and TRBJ2-1; possible D gene TRBD2, 6 bases. V was clipped by 4 bases and J by 7 bases, with 14 bases between them. The length of the CDR3 is 14 residues. Germline V gene lookup returns CDR1 MRHNA and CDR2 SNTAGT. The CDR3 sequence: CASSGGEVGNEQFF. The CDR3, as DNA: TGTGCCAGCAGTGGGGGGGAGGTGGGGAATGAGCAGTTCTTC.

The chain has TRBV2 and TRBJ1-2, with D perhaps matching TRBD1 (5 bases). CDR1 is SNHLY and CDR2 is FYNNEI in the germline V gene. V lost 8 bases and J lost 3, with 13 bases in between. The CDR3 is 13 amino acids. In DNA, the CDR3 is TGTGCCAGCGTGGGGGGGGAATACTATGGCTACACCTTC. As protein: CASVGGEYYGYTF.